This T cell receptor beta chain was sequenced during a study of spatial heterogeneity in lung cancer. Study results and limitations: The study found that expanded intratumoral alpha and beta TCR counts tracked tumor mutation counts.

This clonotype is judged large. Its specificity is unknown. Time point here: sample taken at primary tumor resection. Samples were donated by 72 untreated early-stage non-small cell lung cancer patients. There are 16 residues in the CDR3. The V gene's germline CDR1 is SNHLY and CDR2 FYNNEI. V was clipped by 5 bases and J by 4 bases; unmatched bases: 8. TCRdb passed the 5' RACE reads through MiXCR, listing each CDR3 protein once. The sample has over 10,000 distinct CDR3 sequences; around 6% are singletons. The chain has TRBV2 and TRBJ2-2, with 9 bases identical to TRBD2. This sequence originates from a female donor with early-stage non-small cell lung cancer. The sample in question was lung tumor tissue, obtained at surgery. CDR3 loop: CASSFGGGAGTGELFF. The CDR3 DNA reads TGTGCCAGCAGTTTCGGCGGGGGGGCTGGCACCGGGGAGCTGTTTTTT.